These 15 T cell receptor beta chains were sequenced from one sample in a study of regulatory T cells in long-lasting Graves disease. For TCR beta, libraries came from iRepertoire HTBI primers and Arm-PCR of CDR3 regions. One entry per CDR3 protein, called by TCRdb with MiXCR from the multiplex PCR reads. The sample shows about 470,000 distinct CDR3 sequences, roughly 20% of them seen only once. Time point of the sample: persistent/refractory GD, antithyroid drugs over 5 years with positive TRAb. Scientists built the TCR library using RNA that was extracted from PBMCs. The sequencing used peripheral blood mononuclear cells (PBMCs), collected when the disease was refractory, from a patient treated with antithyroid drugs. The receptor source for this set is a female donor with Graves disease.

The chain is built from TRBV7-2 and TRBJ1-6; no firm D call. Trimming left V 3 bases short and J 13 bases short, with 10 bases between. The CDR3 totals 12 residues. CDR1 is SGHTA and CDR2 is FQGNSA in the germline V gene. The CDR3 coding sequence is TGTGCCAGCAGCTTGCGTGTTAGTCCCCTCCACTTT. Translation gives CASSLRVSPLHF.

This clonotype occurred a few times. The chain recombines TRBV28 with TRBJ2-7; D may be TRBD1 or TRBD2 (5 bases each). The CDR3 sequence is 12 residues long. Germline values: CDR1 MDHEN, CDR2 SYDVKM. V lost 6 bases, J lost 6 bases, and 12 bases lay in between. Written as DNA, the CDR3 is TGTGCCAGCAGGGACCCTGGGGGCGAGCAGTACTTC. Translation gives CASRDPGGEQYF.

In DNA form, the CDR3 reads TGTGCCAGCAGATCTTGGAGCGGGACTTTCACAGATACGCAGTATTTT. Its translation: CASRSWSGTFTDTQYF. The chain is built from TRBV28 and TRBJ2-3; 7 nucleotides agree with TRBD2. With 6 bases clipped from V and 2 bases from J, the junction kept 11 bases outside the gene matches. The germline gives CDR1 MDHEN, CDR2 SYDVKM. The CDR3 covers 16 residues.

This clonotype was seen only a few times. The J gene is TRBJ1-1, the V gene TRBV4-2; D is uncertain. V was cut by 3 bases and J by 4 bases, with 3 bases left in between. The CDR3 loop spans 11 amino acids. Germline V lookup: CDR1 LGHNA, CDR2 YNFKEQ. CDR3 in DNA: TGTGCCAGCAGCCATCGCACTGAAGCTTTCTTT. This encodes CASSHRTEAFF.

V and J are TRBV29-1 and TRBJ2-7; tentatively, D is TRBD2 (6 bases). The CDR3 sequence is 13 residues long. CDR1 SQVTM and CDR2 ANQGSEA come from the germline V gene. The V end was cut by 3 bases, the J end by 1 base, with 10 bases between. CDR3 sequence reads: CSVEGGTSYEQYF. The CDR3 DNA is TGCAGCGTTGAGGGAGGAACTTCCTACGAGCAGTACTTC.

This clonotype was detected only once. DNA for the CDR3: TGTGCCAGCAGCCCGGAGGGCCTGGCCGGCCAGCCCCAGCATTTT. Amino acids: CASSPEGLAGQPQHF. The J gene is TRBJ1-5, the V gene TRBV9; D not resolved. Deletions cut 4 bases from V and 7 bases from J, with 18 bases between. The CDR3 length is 15 residues. From germline, CDR1 is SGDLS and CDR2 YYNGEE.

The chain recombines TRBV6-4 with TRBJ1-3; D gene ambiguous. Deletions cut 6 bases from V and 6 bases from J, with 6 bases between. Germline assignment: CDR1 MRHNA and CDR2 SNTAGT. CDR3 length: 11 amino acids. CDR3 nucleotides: TGTGCCAGCAGCCTAACAAACACCATATATTTT. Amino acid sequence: CASSLTNTIYF.

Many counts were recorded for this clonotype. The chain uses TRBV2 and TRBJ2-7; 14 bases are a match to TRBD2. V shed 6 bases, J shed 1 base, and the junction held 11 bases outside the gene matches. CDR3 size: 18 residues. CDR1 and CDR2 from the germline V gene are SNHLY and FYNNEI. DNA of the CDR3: TGTGCCAGCAGGGGGACTAGCGGGAGTTCCCTCTCATCCTACGAGCAGTACTTC. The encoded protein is CASRGTSGSSLSSYEQYF.

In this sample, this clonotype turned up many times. Here the CDR3 DNA reads TGTGCCAGCAGTTTTGCCCAGCTTGGGGTCGGGGAGCTGTTTTTT. Translated, it gives CASSFAQLGVGELFF. The chain couples TRBV28 to TRBJ2-2; D remains unclear. The CDR3 has 15 residues. CDR1 and CDR2 from the germline V gene are MDHEN and SYDVKM. V lost 3 bases and J 7 bases, leaving 15 bases between the germline ends.

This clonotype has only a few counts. The CDR3 region has the DNA TGTGCCAGCGGAACGGGACAGTACACTGAAGCTTTCTTT. Protein: CASGTGQYTEAFF. The chain has TRBV7-3 and TRBJ1-1; 7 bases match TRBD1. Per germline, CDR1 SGHTA and CDR2 FQGTGA. This CDR3 spans 13 amino acids. Germline trimming cut 8 bases from V and 3 bases from J; bases unmatched to any gene: 6. Combining the CDR3 with reference TRBV7-3 and TRBJ1-1 gives the whole variable domain GAGVSQTPSNKVTEKGKYVELRCDPISGHTALYWYRQSLGQGPEFLIYFQGTGAADDSGLPNDRFFAVRPEGSVSTLKIQRTERGDSAVYLCASGTGQYTEAFFGQGTRLTVV.

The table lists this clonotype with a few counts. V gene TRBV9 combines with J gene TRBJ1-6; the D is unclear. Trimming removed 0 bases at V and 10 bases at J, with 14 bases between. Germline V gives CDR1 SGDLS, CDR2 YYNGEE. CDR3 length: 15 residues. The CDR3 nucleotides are TGTGCCAGCAGCGTAGAGGGAACAGTTGGGTCACCCCTCCACTTT. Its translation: CASSVEGTVGSPLHF. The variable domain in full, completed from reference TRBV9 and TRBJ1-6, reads DSGVTQTPKHLITATGQRVTLRCSPRSGDLSVYWYQQSLDQGLQFLIQYYNGEERAKGNILERFSAQQFPDLHSELNLSSLELGDSALYFCASSVEGTVGSPLHFGNGTRLTVT.

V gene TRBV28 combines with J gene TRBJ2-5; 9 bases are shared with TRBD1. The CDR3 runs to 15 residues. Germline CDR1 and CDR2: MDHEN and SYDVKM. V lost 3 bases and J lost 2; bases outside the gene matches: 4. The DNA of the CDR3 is TGTGCCAGCAGTTTTGACAGGGGGGAACAAGAGACCCAGTACTTC. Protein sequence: CASSFDRGEQETQYF. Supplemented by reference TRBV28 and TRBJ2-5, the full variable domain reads DVKVTQSSRYLVKRTGEKVFLECVQDMDHENMFWYRQDPGLGLRLIYFSYDVKMKEKGDIPEGYSVSREKKERFSLILESASTNQTSMYLCASSFDRGEQETQYFGPGTRLLVL.

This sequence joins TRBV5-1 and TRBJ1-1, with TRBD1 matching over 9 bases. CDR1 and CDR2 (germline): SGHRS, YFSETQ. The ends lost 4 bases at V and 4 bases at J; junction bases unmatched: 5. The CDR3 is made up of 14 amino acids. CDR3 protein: CASSQGQGGTEAFF. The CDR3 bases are TGCGCCAGCAGCCAGGGACAGGGTGGCACTGAAGCTTTCTTT.

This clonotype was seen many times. CDR3 bases: TGTGCCAGCAGACCTCTAGCGGGAGGGTACAATGAGCAGTTCTTC. It encodes CASRPLAGGYNEQFF. The chain recombines TRBV28 with TRBJ2-1; 12 bases agree with TRBD2. The germline CDR1 and CDR2 sequences are MDHEN and SYDVKM. With 6 bases clipped from V and 4 bases from J, the junction kept 4 bases outside the gene matches. This CDR3 has 15 amino acids.

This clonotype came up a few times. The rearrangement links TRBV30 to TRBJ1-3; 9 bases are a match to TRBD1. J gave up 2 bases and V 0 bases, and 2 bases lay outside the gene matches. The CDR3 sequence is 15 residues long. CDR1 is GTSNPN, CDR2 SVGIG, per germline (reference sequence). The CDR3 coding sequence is TGTGCCTGGAGTGTAAACAGGGGGCCTGGAAACACCATATATTTT. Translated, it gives CAWSVNRGPGNTIYF.